This T cell receptor beta chain is drawn from a study of T cell repertoires in cytomegalovirus infection. In the study overall: Recently identified HLA-C-restricted CMV epitopes were among the peptides used. Findings of the study overall: Dominating the ex vivo response were TCR beta clonotypes that were CMV-specific and HLA-C-restricted.

MiXCR was run by TCRdb on the reads, yielding one entry per CDR3 protein. The sample has over 120,000 distinct CDR3 sequences, roughly a third seen once. For this clonotype: Its matching antigen is unknown.

The receptor's source is a human donor in good health (CMV status not recorded). Some clones in this sample may be carry-over from other donors' samples. The sample in question was CD8+ T cells from cultured PBMCs, obtained from culture after CMV antigen stimulation.

This CDR3 reads CATVGPGSEKLFF. The CDR3 region has the DNA TGTGCCACCGTTGGTCCAGGGAGTGAAAAACTGTTTTTT. The rearrangement uses TRBV27 and TRBJ1-4; maybe TRBD1 (5 bases). The V gene lost 10 bases and the J gene lost 7 bases, with 16 bases spanning the gap. The CDR3 extends over 13 amino acids. Per germline, CDR1 MNHEY and CDR2 SMNVEV (reference sequence). The whole variable domain, remainder taken from reference TRBV27 and TRBJ1-4, is EAQVTQNPRYLITVTGKKLTVTCSQNMNHEYMSWYRQDPGLGLRQIYYSMNVEVTDKGDVPEGYKVSRKEKRNFPLILESPSPNQTSLYFCATVGPGSEKLFFGSGTQLSVL.